This entry lists 16 T cell receptor beta chains sequenced from one sample in a study of blood T cell repertoires in COVID-19. This table comes from immunoSEQ multiplex PCR, and its TCRdb copy is limited to in-frame clones, with some not included. The sample holds fewer than 300,000 clones, more than 70% seen once. Sequenced material: peripheral blood. These receptors were taken from a woman younger than 30 with acute or convalescent COVID-19.

The rearrangement links TRBV5-6 to TRBJ1-2; D ambiguous. The CDR3 runs to 13 residues. Germline values: CDR1 SGHDT, CDR2 YYEEEE. The V end was cut by 2 bases, the J end by 8 bases, with 13 bases between. The CDR3 is CASSFYVGGGYTF. CDR3 DNA sequence: TGTGCCAGCAGCTTTTATGTGGGAGGCGGCTACACCTTC.

This chain links TRBV7-9 with TRBJ2-4; TRBD1 agrees at 7 bases. Germline V gene sequence: CDR1 SEHNR, CDR2 FQNEAQ (reference sequence). Germline trimming cut 5 bases from V and 8 bases from J; bases unmatched to any gene: 9. The CDR3 loop spans 14 amino acids. The chain's CDR3 is CASSHDRVWYIQYF. DNA of the CDR3: TGTGCCAGCAGCCACGACAGGGTATGGTACATTCAGTACTTC.

V usage is TRBV6-2 or TRBV6-3 and J usage is TRBJ1-5; D is ambiguous. The length of the CDR3 is 12 residues. CDR1 is MNHEY, CDR2 SVGEGT, per germline. V shed 2 bases and J shed 9 bases, with 8 bases lying between them. The CDR3 DNA reads as TGTGCCAGCAGTTACCCAAGCTTGCCCCAGCATTTT. Amino acid sequence: CASSYPSLPQHF.

This clone was seen more than once but under ten times. The CDR3 DNA reads as TGTGCCAGCGGGGGACTAGCGGATCAAGAGACCCAGTACTTC. Translation: CASGGLADQETQYF. The chain combines TRBV9 with TRBJ2-5; 11 bases are a match to TRBD2. Per germline, CDR1 SGDLS and CDR2 YYNGEE. The ends lost 7 bases at V and 2 bases at J; junction bases unmatched: 4. The CDR3 has 14 residues.

This rearrangement joins TRBV5-1 to TRBJ1-2; D unresolved. V shed 4 bases and J shed 0 bases, with 10 bases lying between them. The germline V gene encodes CDR1 SGHRS and CDR2 YFSETQ. The length of the CDR3 is 14 residues. CDR3 sequence reads: CASSGVVANYGYTF. CDR3 in DNA: TGCGCCAGCAGCGGAGTTGTTGCTAACTATGGCTACACCTTC.

This clone is a singleton in its sample. The chain links TRBV28 to TRBJ2-1; 7 bases fit TRBD1. Germline V CDR1 and CDR2: MDHEN, SYDVKM. This CDR3 region has 15 residues. The V segment lost 3 bases and the J segment 6 bases; nucleotides outside the gene matches: 8. CDR3 sequence: CASSFRTGIFNEQFF. CDR3 nucleotide sequence: TGTGCCAGCAGTTTTCGGACAGGCATCTTCAATGAGCAGTTCTTC.

CDR3 in DNA: TGTGCCAGCTCACCAGCGGCCCTGTATGGTGGACGGGAAAGCACTGAAGCTTTCTTT. It translates to CASSPAALYGGRESTEAFF. This chain joins TRBV18 and TRBJ1-1, with D unclear. CDR1 KGHSH and CDR2 LQKENI come from the germline V gene. The CDR3 runs 19 residues. V lost 2 bases, J lost 4 bases, and 26 bases lay in between.

The V call is TRBV28, the J call TRBJ1-1, with 7 positions matching TRBD1. The V segment lost 10 bases and the J segment 1 base; nucleotides outside the gene matches: 15. Germline V gives CDR1 MDHEN, CDR2 SYDVKM. The CDR3 contains 16 residues. CDR3 DNA sequence: TGTGCCACTTCCCCACCACCTGGGACAGCGAACACTGAAGCTTTCTTT. Its translation is CATSPPPGTANTEAFF.

The chain recombines TRBV3-1 (or the pseudogene TRBV3-2) with TRBJ2-1; 9 positions agree with TRBD2. Germline CDR1 and CDR2: LGHDT and YNNKEL (reference sequence). J gave up 7 bases and V 0 bases, and 10 bases lay outside the gene matches. The CDR3 extends over 17 amino acids. In nucleotides, the CDR3 is TGTGCCAGCAGCCAAGACCTCGCGGGGGGGGGCAGAAATGAGCAGTTCTTC. The encoded protein is CASSQDLAGGGRNEQFF.

This clone came up a few times. The chain joins TRBV18 to TRBJ1-3, with TRBD1 matching over 10 bases. Germline V gene data show CDR1 as KGHSH and CDR2 as LQKENI. This CDR3 has 15 residues. With 9 bases clipped from V and 4 bases from J, the junction kept 9 bases outside the gene matches. The chain's CDR3 is CASKGGTGAGNTIYF. CDR3 DNA sequence: TGTGCCAGTAAAGGCGGGACAGGGGCCGGAAACACCATATATTTT. Full variable domain (remainder filled in from reference TRBV18 and TRBJ1-3): NAGVMQNPRHLVRRRGQEARLRCSPMKGHSHVYWYRQLPEEGLKFMVYLQKENIIDESGMPKERFSAEFPKEGPSILRIQQVVRGDSAAYFCASKGGTGAGNTIYFGEGSWLTVV.

This sequence joins TRBV7-2 and TRBJ2-5; TRBD1 might be the D (5 bases). The CDR3 sequence is 17 residues long. Trimming cost V 4 bases and J 5 bases, with 23 bases left between them. The germline V gene has CDR1 SGHTA and CDR2 FQGNSA. The chain's CDR3 is CASSSNPTGLRVETQYF. Written as DNA, the CDR3 is TGTGCCAGCAGCTCCAACCCTACAGGTCTCCGTGTTGAGACCCAGTACTTC.

The chain employs TRBV5-1 and TRBJ1-1, with 9 positions matching TRBD1. The CDR3 runs 15 residues. V lost 3 bases, J lost 5 bases, and 8 bases stayed unmatched. Germline lookup yields CDR1 SGHRS and CDR2 YFSETQ. In nucleotides, the CDR3 is TGCGCCAGCAGCTCCGCCGGGACAGGGAGGACTGAAGCTTTCTTT. Its protein product is CASSSAGTGRTEAFF.

The rearrangement links TRBV2 to TRBJ2-1, with 10 bases aligning to TRBD2. The CDR3 spans 15 residues. Germline V gene lookup returns CDR1 SNHLY and CDR2 FYNNEI. The V and J ends lost 6 bases and 1 base, in that order; junction bases with no gene match: 3. CDR3 sequence reads: CASRGTSESYNEQFF. DNA for the CDR3: TGTGCCAGCAGGGGGACTAGCGAGTCCTACAATGAGCAGTTCTTC. Variable domain in full (rest from reference TRBV2 and TRBJ2-1): EPEVTQTPSHQVTQMGQEVILRCVPISNHLYFYWYRQILGQKVEFLVSFYNNEISEKSEIFDDQFSVERPDGSNFTLKIRSTKLEDSAMYFCASRGTSESYNEQFFGPGTRLTVL.

V gene TRBV7-8 combines with J gene TRBJ1-1, with 7 bases lining up with TRBD1. V was clipped by 2 bases and J by 7 bases; unmatched bases: 7. The germline gives CDR1 SGHVS, CDR2 FQNEAQ. The CDR3 contains 14 residues. In DNA, the CDR3 is TGTGCCAGCAGCTTACCCGACCGGGACAGTGAAGCTTTCTTT. Its protein is CASSLPDRDSEAFF.

The chain couples TRBV7-9 to TRBJ1-3, with 8 bases aligning to TRBD1. The CDR3 has 14 amino acids. The V segment lost 5 bases and the J segment 2 bases; nucleotides outside the gene matches: 2. Germline values: CDR1 SEHNR, CDR2 FQNEAQ (reference sequence). CDR3 loop: CASSKTGAGNTIYF. The DNA for the CDR3 is TGTGCCAGCAGCAAGACAGGGGCTGGAAACACCATATATTTT.

The chain joins TRBV14 to TRBJ2-1; 10 bases are a match to TRBD2. The J segment lost 5 bases and the V segment lost 5 bases, leaving 9 bases of the junction unmatched. The CDR3 extends over 16 amino acids. Germline V gene lookup returns CDR1 SGHDN and CDR2 FVKESK. The DNA of the CDR3 is TGTGCCAGCAGCTGGCTAGCGGGAGATTTCGACAATGAGCAGTTCTTC. This codes for CASSWLAGDFDNEQFF.